What follows describes a single TCR beta chain. The TCRbeta library was prepared with unique molecular identifiers. Using its own MiXCR run on the PCR reads, TCRdb lists one record per CDR3 protein. This sample carries over 550,000 distinct CDR3 sequences, over 9.5% of them seen once, and the ten largest clones take about 4%. The data originate from a study of T-cell reconstitution after alpha-beta-depleted transplantation in children. The CDR3 has 16 residues. V lost 1 base to trimming and J lost 10 bases; unmatched junction nucleotides: 14. The germline CDR1 and CDR2 sequences are DFQATT and SNEGSKA (reference sequence).

This clonotype was sampled from a human donor who donated a stem cell graft to a child with acute myeloid leukemia. The input for sequencing was PBMCs from the stem cell graft donor, taken from the stem cell graft. The chain combines TRBV20-1 with TRBJ2-3, with 10 nucleotides matching TRBD2. As DNA, the CDR3 is TGCAGTGCTAGAGCCCCGGGACTAGCGAAAGGCTGGGCGCAGTATTTT. Protein product: CSARAPGLAKGWAQYF.